A selection of T cell receptor beta chains follows, all from one sample in a study of blood T cell repertoires in COVID-19. Here immunoSEQ multiplex PCR was the method, and the copy in TCRdb shows in-frame clones only, minus some. Of 220,000 or so clones listed, 82% were seen once; the top ten hold approximately 3.8%. Sequencing was carried out using peripheral blood. All receptors derive from a woman aged 80 or over with acute or convalescent COVID-19. CDR3s include the opening cysteine and the closing phenylalanine or tryptophan. Fields, in order: CDR3 DNA, CDR3 protein, V gene, clone size, J gene, D gene. The D gene is left open where the match is weak. Size values are once, few and many counts, or a class for expanded clones, and some rows have none.

cdr3_nt: TGTGCCAGCAGTTTAGCGGGGGGGCCAAAGAATGAGCAGTTCTTC
cdr3_aa: CASSLAGGPKNEQFF
v_call: TRBV6-2/TRBV6-3
clone_size: few
j_call: TRBJ2-1
d_call: TRBD2

cdr3_nt: TGTGCCACCAGCAGAGATCCGCAGGGCGGCGAAAAACTGTTTTTT
cdr3_aa: CATSRDPQGGEKLFF
v_call: TRBV15
clone_size: few
j_call: TRBJ1-4
d_call: -

cdr3_nt: TGTGCCGTCGGGACAGGTACCAATGAGCAGTTCTTC
cdr3_aa: CAVGTGTNEQFF
v_call: TRBV7-9
clone_size: -
j_call: TRBJ2-1
d_call: TRBD1

cdr3_nt: TGTGCCAGCAGCTTAGATCCAGGCCACAATCAGCCCCAGCATTTT
cdr3_aa: CASSLDPGHNQPQHF
v_call: TRBV7-2
clone_size: -
j_call: TRBJ1-5
d_call: -

cdr3_nt: TGTGCCAGCAAGACAGGGGGAAATCAGCCCCAGCATTTT
cdr3_aa: CASKTGGNQPQHF
v_call: TRBV28
clone_size: -
j_call: TRBJ1-5
d_call: TRBD1

cdr3_nt: TGTGCCAGTAGGCAGGCGCCAGGGACCTACAATGAGCAGTTCTTC
cdr3_aa: CASRQAPGTYNEQFF
v_call: TRBV18
clone_size: -
j_call: TRBJ2-1
d_call: -

cdr3_nt: TGTGCCAGCAGCTTAGATCTGGGACAAAGCTCCTACAATGAGCAGTTCTTC
cdr3_aa: CASSLDLGQSSYNEQFF
v_call: TRBV11-3
clone_size: -
j_call: TRBJ2-1
d_call: -

cdr3_nt: TGTGCCAGCAGCAGGACTAGCGGGGGACCTAACACCGGGGAGCTGTTTTTT
cdr3_aa: CASSRTSGGPNTGELFF
v_call: TRBV3-1/TRBV3-2
clone_size: -
j_call: TRBJ2-2
d_call: TRBD2

cdr3_nt: TGTGCCACCAGCAGAGATCCGCCCGGGGGTGCAGATACGCAGTATTTT
cdr3_aa: CATSRDPPGGADTQYF
v_call: TRBV15
clone_size: -
j_call: TRBJ2-3
d_call: -

cdr3_nt: TGTGCCAGCAGTTACGATCCCAGAGACACTTTAGGTCGCAATCAGCCCCAGCATTTT
cdr3_aa: CASSYDPRDTLGRNQPQHF
v_call: TRBV6-2/TRBV6-3
clone_size: -
j_call: TRBJ1-5
d_call: -

cdr3_nt: TGTGCCAGCAGCTTTCGACTAGCGGGGGATCACACCGGGGAGCTGTTTTTT
cdr3_aa: CASSFRLAGDHTGELFF
v_call: TRBV9
clone_size: -
j_call: TRBJ2-2
d_call: TRBD2

cdr3_nt: TGCGCCAGCAGTGAACCCCCACAGACCTACGAGCAGTACTTC
cdr3_aa: CASSEPPQTYEQYF
v_call: TRBV10-2
clone_size: -
j_call: TRBJ2-7
d_call: -

cdr3_nt: TGTGCCAGTACCCGAGGGGGGGGGATATCCTACAATGAGCAGTTCTTC
cdr3_aa: CASTRGGGISYNEQFF
v_call: TRBV19
clone_size: -
j_call: TRBJ2-1
d_call: -

cdr3_nt: TGCGCCAGCAGCTTGGAAGGAGGTTCAACTAATGAAAAACTGTTTTTT
cdr3_aa: CASSLEGGSTNEKLFF
v_call: TRBV5-1
clone_size: -
j_call: TRBJ1-4
d_call: -

cdr3_nt: TGTGCCAGCAGCCAACACAGGGAAGAAACTAACTATGGCTACACCTTC
cdr3_aa: CASSQHREETNYGYTF
v_call: TRBV3-1/TRBV3-2
clone_size: -
j_call: TRBJ1-2
d_call: -

cdr3_nt: TGTGCCAGCAGCCCCCCCGGTCTCAGCGGGGCCGATAACAATGAGCAGTTCTTC
cdr3_aa: CASSPPGLSGADNNEQFF
v_call: TRBV3-1/TRBV3-2
clone_size: -
j_call: TRBJ2-1
d_call: TRBD2

cdr3_nt: TGTGCCAGTTCCGGGACAGAGAATCAGCCCCAGCATTTT
cdr3_aa: CASSGTENQPQHF
v_call: TRBV19
clone_size: -
j_call: TRBJ1-5
d_call: TRBD1

cdr3_nt: TGTGCCAGTAGTGGGCTGGACTCCTACGAGCAGTACTTC
cdr3_aa: CASSGLDSYEQYF
v_call: TRBV19
clone_size: once
j_call: TRBJ2-7
d_call: -

cdr3_nt: TGTGCCAGCAGTTACCGTGACAGGGGCACTGAAGCTTTCTTT
cdr3_aa: CASSYRDRGTEAFF
v_call: TRBV6-5
clone_size: once
j_call: TRBJ1-1
d_call: TRBD1

cdr3_nt: TGTGCCAGCACCTCACTGCACCCGAACACTGAAGCTTTCTTT
cdr3_aa: CASTSLHPNTEAFF
v_call: TRBV6-5
clone_size: few
j_call: TRBJ1-1
d_call: -

cdr3_nt: TGTGCCAGCAGCGCATGGGGGGACGGGTATGGCTACACCTTC
cdr3_aa: CASSAWGDGYGYTF
v_call: TRBV3-1/TRBV3-2
clone_size: many
j_call: TRBJ1-2
d_call: -

cdr3_nt: TGTGCCAGCAGCTTGAGGACACCAACTAATGAAAAACTGTTTTTT
cdr3_aa: CASSLRTPTNEKLFF
v_call: TRBV5-4
clone_size: -
j_call: TRBJ1-4
d_call: -

cdr3_nt: TGTGCCAGCAGTTACCCCGGACTAGCGGGGAACAATGAGCAGTTCTTC
cdr3_aa: CASSYPGLAGNNEQFF
v_call: TRBV6-2/TRBV6-3
clone_size: -
j_call: TRBJ2-1
d_call: TRBD2

cdr3_nt: TGTGCCAGTATGAGACAGGGGACGAACACCGGGGAGCTGTTTTTT
cdr3_aa: CASMRQGTNTGELFF
v_call: TRBV19
clone_size: few
j_call: TRBJ2-2
d_call: TRBD1

cdr3_nt: TGTGCCAGCTCACCTTCTCTCGGACAGGGAAACTCTGGAAACACCATATATTTT
cdr3_aa: CASSPSLGQGNSGNTIYF
v_call: TRBV18
clone_size: -
j_call: TRBJ1-3
d_call: TRBD1

cdr3_nt: TGTGCCAGTAGTATCCGACAGGGGAGGTGGGAGACCCAGTACTTC
cdr3_aa: CASSIRQGRWETQYF
v_call: TRBV19
clone_size: -
j_call: TRBJ2-5
d_call: TRBD1

cdr3_nt: TGTGCCAGCAGCGTAGATCCGGGAACAAACACTGAAGCTTTCTTT
cdr3_aa: CASSVDPGTNTEAFF
v_call: TRBV9
clone_size: once
j_call: TRBJ1-1
d_call: -

cdr3_nt: TGTGCCAGCAGCCAAGATTCGAACAGGGGTCACTATGGCTACACCTTC
cdr3_aa: CASSQDSNRGHYGYTF
v_call: TRBV4-2
clone_size: -
j_call: TRBJ1-2
d_call: TRBD1

cdr3_nt: TGCAGTGCTAGGCCCAGGCACGAGCAGTACTTC
cdr3_aa: CSARPRHEQYF
v_call: TRBV20-1
clone_size: -
j_call: TRBJ2-7
d_call: -

cdr3_nt: TGTGCCAGCAGTTACTCGACCCCCACGGCAGGCTACGAGCAGTACTTC
cdr3_aa: CASSYSTPTAGYEQYF
v_call: TRBV6-5
clone_size: -
j_call: TRBJ2-7
d_call: -

cdr3_nt: TGTGCCAGTAGTATAGAGAACAGTAGCAATCAGCCCCAGCATTTT
cdr3_aa: CASSIENSSNQPQHF
v_call: TRBV19
clone_size: -
j_call: TRBJ1-5
d_call: -